The 12 T cell receptor beta chains listed next were all sequenced from one sample in a study of T-cell reconstitution after alpha-beta-depleted transplantation in children. Using unique molecular identifiers, the investigators prepared the TCRbeta library. TCRdb fed the PCR reads into MiXCR, producing one record per CDR3 protein. The sample holds about 270,000 distinct CDR3 sequences; 9.9% are singletons and the top ten take 10%. The sample here was PBMCs from the stem cell graft donor, taken from the stem cell graft. The origin of the receptors is a human donor who donated a stem cell graft to a child with SCID.

This clonotype was counted between two and nine times. This chain links TRBV18 with TRBJ2-3; tentatively, D is TRBD1 or TRBD2 (7 bases each). CDR1 and CDR2 (germline): KGHSH, LQKENI. CDR3 length equals 20 residues. The germline V and J ends were trimmed by 3 bases and 1 base, with 26 bases remaining between them. Written as DNA, the CDR3 is TGTGCCAGCTCACCGGACGGACAGGTCCGGGACTACCTAGGCACAGATACGCAGTATTTT. This sequence encodes CASSPDGQVRDYLGTDTQYF.

The chain joins TRBV7-9 to TRBJ2-1; TRBD2 aligns across 15 bases. V shed 5 bases and J 4 bases; nucleotides not matched to a gene: 0. The germline gives CDR1 SEHNR, CDR2 FQNEAQ (reference sequence). The CDR3 has 15 amino acids. This CDR3 reads CASSGTSGGYNEQFF. The CDR3 nucleotides are TGTGCCAGCAGCGGGACTAGCGGGGGGTACAATGAGCAGTTCTTC.

The V and J genes are TRBV27 and TRBJ1-1; no firm D call. The CDR3 totals 14 residues. Germline CDR1 is MNHEY and CDR2 is SMNVEV (reference sequence). V was shortened by 8 bases and J by 4 bases, with 17 bases between the two germline ends. CDR3 coding DNA: TGTGCCAGCCAGCCCCGTGCTTCTGGCACTGAAGCTTTCTTT. Its protein product is CASQPRASGTEAFF.

This clonotype was counted a few times. This sequence joins TRBV20-1 and TRBJ2-1; D is ambiguous. Germline V gene data show CDR1 as DFQATT and CDR2 as SNEGSKA (reference sequence). There are 12 residues in the CDR3. V shed 3 bases and J shed 3 bases, with 6 bases lying between them. CDR3 nucleotide sequence: TGCAGTGCTAGGGGCAGCTACAATGAGCAGTTCTTC. It translates to CSARGSYNEQFF.

This sequence joins TRBV20-1 and TRBJ2-7; 9 nucleotides align to TRBD2. After removal of 5 bases from V and 1 base from J, the junction contained 3 bases not matched to a gene. Germline V gene data show CDR1 as DFQATT and CDR2 as SNEGSKA (reference sequence). The CDR3 contains 13 residues. Here the CDR3 reads CSAPSGNSYEQYF. The CDR3 bases are TGCAGTGCTCCTAGCGGGAATTCCTACGAGCAGTACTTC.

This clonotype was seen more than once but under ten times. The chain uses TRBV5-1 and TRBJ1-1; D remains unclear. V was trimmed by 5 bases and J by 2 bases, leaving 16 bases between them. The CDR3 is 15 amino acids. The V gene's germline CDR1 is SGHRS and CDR2 YFSETQ. The CDR3 is CASSAEVVGNTEAFF. The CDR3 DNA reads TGCGCCAGCAGTGCCGAAGTGGTTGGTAACACTGAAGCTTTCTTT.

This clonotype was counted between two and nine times. V gene TRBV7-6 combines with J gene TRBJ2-5; the D is unclear. This CDR3 spans 14 amino acids. Per the germline V gene, CDR1 is SGHVS and CDR2 is FNYEAQ. The germline V and J ends were trimmed by 6 bases and 1 base, with 12 bases remaining between them. CDR3 region: CASRKDAIQETQYF. The DNA of the CDR3 is TGTGCCAGCAGGAAGGACGCAATCCAAGAGACCCAGTACTTC.

This chain uses TRBV18 with TRBJ1-4; a weak D match, TRBD1 (5 bases). There are 14 residues in the CDR3. Germline CDR1 and CDR2: KGHSH and LQKENI. With 3 bases removed from V and 7 bases from J, the gap between germline ends came to 12 bases. The CDR3 DNA sequence: TGTGCCAGCTCACCGGCGGGGCGGTCTGAAAAACTGTTTTTT. Its protein product is CASSPAGRSEKLFF.

This chain connects TRBV7-8 to TRBJ2-5, with D perhaps matching TRBD1 (5 bases). Germline V gene data show CDR1 as SGHVS and CDR2 as FQNEAQ. Trimming stripped 3 bases from V and 9 bases from J, with 11 bases between. The CDR3 spans 12 residues. The CDR3 nucleotides are TGTGCCAGCAGCTTGGTTATAGGGGCCCAGTACTTC. Its translation is CASSLVIGAQYF.

CDR3 coding DNA: TGTGCCAGCAGCGTAGACAGGTGGACTGAAGCTTTCTTT. Translating it yields CASSVDRWTEAFF. The chain couples TRBV9 to TRBJ1-1, with D maybe TRBD1 (5 bases). Germline V CDR1 and CDR2: SGDLS, YYNGEE. The CDR3 runs to 13 residues. V was shortened by 0 bases and J by 5 bases, with 8 bases between the two germline ends.

This clonotype is labeled as medium-sized. The V call is TRBV9, the J call TRBJ1-2, with 7 positions matching TRBD1. The CDR3 consists of 15 residues. CDR1 and CDR2 (germline): SGDLS, YYNGEE. V shed 3 bases and J 3 bases; nucleotides not matched to a gene: 8. The CDR3 DNA reads TGTGCCAGCAGCGGACAGGGTCTACCCTACTATGGCTACACCTTC. It yields the protein CASSGQGLPYYGYTF.

V usage is TRBV7-9 and J usage is TRBJ1-1; D unresolved. The CDR3 is 16 amino acids. CDR1 is SEHNR and CDR2 is FQNEAQ in the germline V gene (reference sequence). With 1 base removed from V and 0 bases from J, the gap between germline ends came to 12 bases. The CDR3 loop reads CASSLVRNGLNTEAFF. For the CDR3, the DNA is TGTGCCAGCAGCTTAGTGAGGAACGGATTGAACACTGAAGCTTTCTTT.